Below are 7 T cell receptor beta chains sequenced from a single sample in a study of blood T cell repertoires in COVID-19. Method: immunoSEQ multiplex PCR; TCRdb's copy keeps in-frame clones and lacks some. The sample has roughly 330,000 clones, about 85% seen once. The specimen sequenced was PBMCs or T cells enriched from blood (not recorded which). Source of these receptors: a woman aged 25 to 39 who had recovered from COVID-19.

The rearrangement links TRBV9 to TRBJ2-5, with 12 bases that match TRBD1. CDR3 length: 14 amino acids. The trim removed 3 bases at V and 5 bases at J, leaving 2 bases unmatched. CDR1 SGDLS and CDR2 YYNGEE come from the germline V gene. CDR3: CASSAGTGGETQYF. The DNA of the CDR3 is TGTGCCAGCAGCGCCGGGACAGGGGGCGAGACCCAGTACTTC.

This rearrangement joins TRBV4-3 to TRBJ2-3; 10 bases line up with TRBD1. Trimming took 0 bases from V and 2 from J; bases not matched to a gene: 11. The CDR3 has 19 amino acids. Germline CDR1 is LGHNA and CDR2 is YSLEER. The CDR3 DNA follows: TGCGCCAGCAGCCAAGATGGGAAGGGACAGGGGAAAGACACAGATACGCAGTATTTT. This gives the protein CASSQDGKGQGKDTDTQYF.

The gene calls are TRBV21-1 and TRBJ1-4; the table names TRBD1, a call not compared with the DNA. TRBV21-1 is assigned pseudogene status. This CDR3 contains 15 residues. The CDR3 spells CASSKGAGRPEKLFF. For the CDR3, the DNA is TGTGCCAGCAGCAAAGGGGCAGGGCGTCCAGAAAAACTGTTTTTT.

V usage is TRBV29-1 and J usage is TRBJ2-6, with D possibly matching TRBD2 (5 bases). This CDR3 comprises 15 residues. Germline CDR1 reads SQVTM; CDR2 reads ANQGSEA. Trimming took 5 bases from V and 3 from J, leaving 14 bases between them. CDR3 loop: CSVSIPRDGANVLTF. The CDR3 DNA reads TGCAGCGTTAGCATCCCACGGGATGGGGCCAACGTCCTGACTTTC.

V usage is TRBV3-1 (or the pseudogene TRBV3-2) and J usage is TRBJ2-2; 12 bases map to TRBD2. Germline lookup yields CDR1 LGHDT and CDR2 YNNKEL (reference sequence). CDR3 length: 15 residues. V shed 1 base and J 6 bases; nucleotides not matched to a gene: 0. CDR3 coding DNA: TGTGCCAGCAGCCAAGCTAGCGGGGGGGCCGGGGAGCTGTTTTTT. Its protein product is CASSQASGGAGELFF.

DNA of the CDR3: TGTGCCAGCAGCTTGCGGCCAGCGGGGAGTATAGATACGCAGTATTTT. This gives the protein CASSLRPAGSIDTQYF. The genes are TRBV5-6 and TRBJ2-3; TRBD2 matches 7 bases. The CDR3 length is 16 residues. J gave up 5 bases and V 1 base, and 10 bases lay outside the gene matches. Germline V gene lookup returns CDR1 SGHDT and CDR2 YYEEEE.

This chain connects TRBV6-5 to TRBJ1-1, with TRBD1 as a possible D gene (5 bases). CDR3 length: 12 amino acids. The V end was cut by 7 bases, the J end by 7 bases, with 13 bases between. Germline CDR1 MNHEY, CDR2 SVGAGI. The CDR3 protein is CASTHGGGEAFF. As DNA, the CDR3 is TGTGCCAGCACCCACGGGGGAGGTGAAGCTTTCTTT.